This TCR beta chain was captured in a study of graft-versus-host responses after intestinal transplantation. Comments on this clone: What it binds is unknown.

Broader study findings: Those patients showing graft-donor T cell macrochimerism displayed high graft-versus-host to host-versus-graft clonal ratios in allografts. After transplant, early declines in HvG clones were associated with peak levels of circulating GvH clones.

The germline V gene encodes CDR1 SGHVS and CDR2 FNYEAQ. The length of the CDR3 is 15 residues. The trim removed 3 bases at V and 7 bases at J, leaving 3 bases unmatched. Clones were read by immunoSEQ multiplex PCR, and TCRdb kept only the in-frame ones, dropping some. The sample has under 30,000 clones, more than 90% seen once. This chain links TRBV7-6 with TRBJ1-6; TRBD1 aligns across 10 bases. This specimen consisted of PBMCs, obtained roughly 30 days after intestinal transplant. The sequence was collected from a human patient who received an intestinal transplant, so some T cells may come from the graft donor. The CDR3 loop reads CASSLGQGSNSPLHF. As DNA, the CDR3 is TGTGCCAGCAGCTTGGGACAGGGGTCCAATTCACCCCTCCACTTT.